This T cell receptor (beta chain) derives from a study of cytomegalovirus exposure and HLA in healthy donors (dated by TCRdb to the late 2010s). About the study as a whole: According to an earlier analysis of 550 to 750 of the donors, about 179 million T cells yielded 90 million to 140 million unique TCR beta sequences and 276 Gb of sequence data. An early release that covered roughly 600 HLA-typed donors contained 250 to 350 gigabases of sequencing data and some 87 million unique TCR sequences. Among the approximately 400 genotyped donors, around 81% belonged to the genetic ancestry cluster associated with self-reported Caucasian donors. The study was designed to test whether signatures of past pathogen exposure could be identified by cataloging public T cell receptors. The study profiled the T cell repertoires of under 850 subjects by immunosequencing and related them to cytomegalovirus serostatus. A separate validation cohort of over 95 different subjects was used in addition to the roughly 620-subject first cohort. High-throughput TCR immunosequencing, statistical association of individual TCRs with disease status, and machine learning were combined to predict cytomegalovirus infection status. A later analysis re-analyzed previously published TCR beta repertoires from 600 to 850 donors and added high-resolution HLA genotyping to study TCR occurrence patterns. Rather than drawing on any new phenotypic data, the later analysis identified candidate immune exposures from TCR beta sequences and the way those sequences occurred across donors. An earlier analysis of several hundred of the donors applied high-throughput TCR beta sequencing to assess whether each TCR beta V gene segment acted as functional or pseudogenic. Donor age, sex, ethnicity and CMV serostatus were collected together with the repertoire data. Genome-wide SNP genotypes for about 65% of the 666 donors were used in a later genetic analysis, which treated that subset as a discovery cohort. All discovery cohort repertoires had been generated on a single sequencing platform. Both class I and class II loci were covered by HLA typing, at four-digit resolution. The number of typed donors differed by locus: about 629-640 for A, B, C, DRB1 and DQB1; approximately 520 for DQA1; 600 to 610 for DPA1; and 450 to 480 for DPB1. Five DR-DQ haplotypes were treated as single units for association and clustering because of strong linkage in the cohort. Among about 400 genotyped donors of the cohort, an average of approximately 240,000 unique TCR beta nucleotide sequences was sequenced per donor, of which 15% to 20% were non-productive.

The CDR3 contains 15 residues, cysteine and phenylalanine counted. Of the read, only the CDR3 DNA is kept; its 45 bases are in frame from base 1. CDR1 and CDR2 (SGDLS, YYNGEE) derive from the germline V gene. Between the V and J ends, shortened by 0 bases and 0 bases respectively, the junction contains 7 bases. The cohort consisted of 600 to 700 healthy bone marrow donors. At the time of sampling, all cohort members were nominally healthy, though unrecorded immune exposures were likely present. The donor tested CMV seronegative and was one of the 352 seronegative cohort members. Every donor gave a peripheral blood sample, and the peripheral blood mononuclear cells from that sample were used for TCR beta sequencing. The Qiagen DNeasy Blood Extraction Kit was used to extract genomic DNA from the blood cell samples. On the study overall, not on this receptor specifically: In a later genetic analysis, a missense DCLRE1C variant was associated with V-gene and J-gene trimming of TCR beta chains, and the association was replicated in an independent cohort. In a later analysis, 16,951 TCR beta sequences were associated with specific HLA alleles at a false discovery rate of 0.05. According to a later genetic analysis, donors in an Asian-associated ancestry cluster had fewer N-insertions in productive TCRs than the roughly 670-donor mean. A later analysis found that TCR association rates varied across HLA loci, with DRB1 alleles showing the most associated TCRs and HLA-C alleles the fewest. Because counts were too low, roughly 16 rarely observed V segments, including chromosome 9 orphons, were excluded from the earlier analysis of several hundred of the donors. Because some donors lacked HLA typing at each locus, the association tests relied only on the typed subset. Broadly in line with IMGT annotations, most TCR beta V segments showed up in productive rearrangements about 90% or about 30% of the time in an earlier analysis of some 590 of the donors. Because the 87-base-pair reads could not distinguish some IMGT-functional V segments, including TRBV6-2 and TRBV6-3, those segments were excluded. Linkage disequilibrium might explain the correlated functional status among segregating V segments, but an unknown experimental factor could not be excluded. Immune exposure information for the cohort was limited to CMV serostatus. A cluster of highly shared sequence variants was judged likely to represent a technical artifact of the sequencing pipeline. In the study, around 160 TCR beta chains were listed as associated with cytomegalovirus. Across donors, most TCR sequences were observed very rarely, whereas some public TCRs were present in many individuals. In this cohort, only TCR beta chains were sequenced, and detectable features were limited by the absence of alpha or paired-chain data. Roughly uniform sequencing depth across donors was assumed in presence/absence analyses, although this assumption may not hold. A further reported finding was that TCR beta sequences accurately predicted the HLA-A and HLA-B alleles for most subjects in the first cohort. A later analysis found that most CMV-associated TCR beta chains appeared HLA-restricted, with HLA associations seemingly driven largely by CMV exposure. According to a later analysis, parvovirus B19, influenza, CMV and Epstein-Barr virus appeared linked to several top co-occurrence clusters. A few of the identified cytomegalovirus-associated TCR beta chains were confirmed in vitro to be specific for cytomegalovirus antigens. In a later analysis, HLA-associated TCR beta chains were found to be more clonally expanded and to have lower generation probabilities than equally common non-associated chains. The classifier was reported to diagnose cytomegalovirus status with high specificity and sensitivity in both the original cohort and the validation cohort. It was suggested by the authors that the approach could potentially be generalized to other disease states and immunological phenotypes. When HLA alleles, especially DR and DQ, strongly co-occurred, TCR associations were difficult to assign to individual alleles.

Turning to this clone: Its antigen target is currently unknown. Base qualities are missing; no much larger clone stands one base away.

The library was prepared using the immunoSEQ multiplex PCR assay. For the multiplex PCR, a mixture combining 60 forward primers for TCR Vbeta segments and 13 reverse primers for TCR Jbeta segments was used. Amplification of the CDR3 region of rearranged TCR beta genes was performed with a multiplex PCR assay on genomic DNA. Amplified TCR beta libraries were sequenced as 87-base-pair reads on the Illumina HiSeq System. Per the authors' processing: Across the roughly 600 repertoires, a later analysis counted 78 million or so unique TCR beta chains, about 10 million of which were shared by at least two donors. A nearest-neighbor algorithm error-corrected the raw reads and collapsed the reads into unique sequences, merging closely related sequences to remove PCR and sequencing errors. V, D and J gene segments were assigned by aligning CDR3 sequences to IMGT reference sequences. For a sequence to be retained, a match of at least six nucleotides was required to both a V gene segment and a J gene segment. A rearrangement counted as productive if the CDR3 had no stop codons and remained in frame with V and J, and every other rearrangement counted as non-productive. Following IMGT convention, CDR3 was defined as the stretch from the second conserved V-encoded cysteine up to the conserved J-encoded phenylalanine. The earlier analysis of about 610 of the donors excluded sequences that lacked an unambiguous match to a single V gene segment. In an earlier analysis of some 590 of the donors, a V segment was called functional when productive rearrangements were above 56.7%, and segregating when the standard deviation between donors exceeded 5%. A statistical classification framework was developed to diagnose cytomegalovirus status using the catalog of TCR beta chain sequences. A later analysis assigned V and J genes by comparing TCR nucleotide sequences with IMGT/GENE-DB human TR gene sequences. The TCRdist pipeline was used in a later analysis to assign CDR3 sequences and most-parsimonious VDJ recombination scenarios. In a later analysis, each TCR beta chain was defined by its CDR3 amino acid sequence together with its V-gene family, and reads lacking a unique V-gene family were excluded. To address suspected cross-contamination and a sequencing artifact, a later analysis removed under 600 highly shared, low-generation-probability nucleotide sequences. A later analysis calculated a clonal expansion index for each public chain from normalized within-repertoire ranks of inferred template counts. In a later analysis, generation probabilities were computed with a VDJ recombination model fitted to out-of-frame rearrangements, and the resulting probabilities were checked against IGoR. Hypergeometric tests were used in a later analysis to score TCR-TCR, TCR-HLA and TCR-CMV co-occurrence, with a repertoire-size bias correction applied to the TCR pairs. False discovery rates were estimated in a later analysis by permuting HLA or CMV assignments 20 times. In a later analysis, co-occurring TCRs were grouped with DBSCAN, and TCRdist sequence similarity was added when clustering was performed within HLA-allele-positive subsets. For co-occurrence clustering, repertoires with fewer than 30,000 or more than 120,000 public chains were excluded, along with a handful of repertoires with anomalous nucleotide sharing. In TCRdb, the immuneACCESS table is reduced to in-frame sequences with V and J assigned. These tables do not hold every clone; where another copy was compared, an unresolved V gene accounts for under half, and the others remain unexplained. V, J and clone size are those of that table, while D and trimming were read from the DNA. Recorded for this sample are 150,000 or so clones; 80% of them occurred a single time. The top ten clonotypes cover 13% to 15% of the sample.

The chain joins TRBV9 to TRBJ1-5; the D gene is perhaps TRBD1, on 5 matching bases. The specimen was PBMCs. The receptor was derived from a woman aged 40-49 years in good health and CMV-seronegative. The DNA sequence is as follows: TGTGCCAGCAGCGTAGGGGGCAATAGCAATCAGCCCCAGCATTTT. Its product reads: CASSVGGNSNQPQHF.